The 6 T cell receptor beta chains below were found in one sample sequenced in a study of shared clonotypes between healthy human individuals. Repertoires were generated with immunoSEQ multiplex PCR, while TCRdb's copy carries only in-frame clones and drops some. The sample has approximately 2.5 million clones, just over 90% seen once. What was sequenced was naive CD4+ T cells sorted from blood. Specified subset: CD45RA+ positively selected. These receptors were collected from a man younger than 35 in good health.

The chain carries TRBV13 and TRBJ2-7; 10 positions agree with TRBD1. V was clipped by 5 bases and J by 2 bases; unmatched bases: 6. In germline, CDR1 is PRHDT, CDR2 FYEKMQ (reference sequence). The CDR3 runs to 15 residues. CDR3 in amino acids: CASSPTGTGAYEQYF. For the CDR3, the DNA is TGTGCCAGCAGCCCGACCGGGACAGGGGCCTACGAGCAGTACTTC.

The chain recombines TRBV5-1 with TRBJ1-2, with D possibly being TRBD1 (5 bases). The CDR3 is made up of 14 amino acids. Germline values: CDR1 SGHRS, CDR2 YFSETQ. The V end lost 0 bases, the J end lost 7 bases, and 13 bases lay between the germline ends. CDR3 in DNA: TGCGCCAGCAGCTTGGCAGGGATGGGCGGTGGCTACACCTTC. As protein: CASSLAGMGGGYTF.

CDR3 sequence: CASSESRTFMNTEAFF. CDR3 nucleotides: TGTGCCAGCAGTGAATCCCGGACTTTTATGAACACTGAAGCTTTCTTT. The J gene is TRBJ1-1, the V gene TRBV2; the D is unclear. This CDR3 has 16 amino acids. Germline CDR1 reads SNHLY; CDR2 reads FYNNEI. Trimming pared 2 bases from V and 0 bases from J, leaving 13 bases between.

CDR3 nucleotide sequence: TGTGCCAGCACCTACCCCGGAACAGGGGCGACGTTCTATGGCTACACCTTC. Its protein is CASTYPGTGATFYGYTF. This chain uses TRBV28 with TRBJ1-2; 7 bases line up with TRBD1. The trim removed 7 bases at V and 4 bases at J, leaving 18 bases unmatched. This CDR3 comprises 17 residues. Germline CDR1 reads MDHEN; CDR2 reads SYDVKM.

The gene calls are TRBV18 and TRBJ2-7, with 12 bases aligning to TRBD2. The CDR3 runs to 15 residues. J lost 6 bases, V lost 2 bases, and 5 bases had no gene match. CDR1 and CDR2 from the germline V gene are KGHSH and LQKENI. CDR3 in DNA: TGTGCCAGCTCACCATCTAGCGGGGGGGCTTTCGAGCAGTACTTC. Its protein product is CASSPSSGGAFEQYF.

This chain links TRBV10-3 with TRBJ2-7, with a tentative D call TRBD1 (5 bases). Germline assignment: CDR1 ENHRY and CDR2 SYGVKD. Trimming stripped 2 bases from V and 5 bases from J, with 7 bases between. The CDR3 length is 12 residues. The CDR3 DNA is TGTGCCATCAGTGAGGCAGGGCACGAGCAGTACTTC. Protein sequence: CAISEAGHEQYF.